These 4 T cell receptor beta chains were all obtained from the same sample, sequenced in a study of shared clonotypes between healthy human individuals. Some clones are missing from TCRdb's copy, which holds only in-frame ones; the method was immunoSEQ multiplex PCR. The table records some 2,100,000 clones, approximately 94% of them present only once. Material for sequencing was naive CD4+ T cells sorted from blood. Subset indicated: CD45RA+ positively selected. The source is a young man in good health.

This chain connects TRBV2 to TRBJ1-1; possibly TRBD1 for D (6 bases). CDR3 length equals 15 residues. With 4 bases removed from V and 0 bases from J, the gap between germline ends came to 12 bases. The germline gives CDR1 SNHLY, CDR2 FYNNEI. CDR3 nucleotides: TGTGCCAGCAGTGTGGGACACAACTTGAACACTGAAGCTTTCTTT. Amino acid sequence: CASSVGHNLNTEAFF.

The V call is TRBV18, the J call TRBJ2-1, with D maybe TRBD2 (6 bases). Germline V gene sequence: CDR1 KGHSH, CDR2 LQKENI. The CDR3 spans 18 residues. Trimming took off 1 base at V and 2 bases at J, with 18 bases between the two ends. The CDR3, as DNA: TGTGCCAGCTCACCACGGGGGGACTTCATCCCAACCTACAATGAGCAGTTCTTC. Its translation: CASSPRGDFIPTYNEQFF.

The CDR3 DNA follows: TGTGCCAGCAGTTCCCCCCTATCGCCCCTAGCGGTCAGCACAGATACGCAGTATTTT. Translated: CASSSPLSPLAVSTDTQYF. This chain connects TRBV28 to TRBJ2-3; 7 bases align to TRBD2. Germline loops: CDR1 MDHEN, CDR2 SYDVKM. The CDR3 is made up of 19 amino acids. V was clipped by 4 bases and J by 0 bases; unmatched bases: 16.

The chain joins TRBV6-1 to TRBJ1-1; the D is unclear. V lost 6 bases and J 0 bases, leaving 8 bases between the germline ends. This CDR3 has 13 residues. CDR1 and CDR2 from the germline V gene are MNHNS and SASEGT. The CDR3, as DNA: TGTGCCAGCAGCAATACATTGAACACTGAAGCTTTCTTT. This sequence encodes CASSNTLNTEAFF.